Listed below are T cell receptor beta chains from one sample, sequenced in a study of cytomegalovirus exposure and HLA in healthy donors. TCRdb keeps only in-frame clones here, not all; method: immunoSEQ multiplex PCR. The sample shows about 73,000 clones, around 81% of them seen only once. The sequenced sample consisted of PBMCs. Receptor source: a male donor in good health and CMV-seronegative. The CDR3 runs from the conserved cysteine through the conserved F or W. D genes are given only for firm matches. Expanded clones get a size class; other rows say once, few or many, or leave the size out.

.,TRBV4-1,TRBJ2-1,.,TGCGCCAGCAGCCAGCCCGGGACTCCCTACAATGAGCAGTTCTTC,CASSQPGTPYNEQFF
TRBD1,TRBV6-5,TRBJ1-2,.,TGTGCCAGCAGCCGAGGGGACAGGGCCTATGGCTACACCTTC,CASSRGDRAYGYTF
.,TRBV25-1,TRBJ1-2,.,TGTGCCAGCAGTGAGCCAGGTACCGCTAACTATGGCTACACCTTC,CASSEPGTANYGYTF
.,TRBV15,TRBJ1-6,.,TGTGCCACCAGGCTACCCTCCCTTAATTCACCCCTCCACTTT,CATRLPSLNSPLHF
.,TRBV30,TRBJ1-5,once,TGTGCCTGGAGTGGGGGGCTCGGGCAGCCCCAGAATTTT,CAWSGGLGQPQNF
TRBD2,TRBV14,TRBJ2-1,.,TGTGCCAGCAGTTCCCCTCGACTAGCGGGATTTAGTGCTGAGCAGTTCTTC,CASSSPRLAGFSAEQFF
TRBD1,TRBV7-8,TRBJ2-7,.,TGTGCCAGCAGCTTCACGACCGGGACAGGGGACTACGAGCAGTACTTC,CASSFTTGTGDYEQYF
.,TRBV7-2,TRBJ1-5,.,TGTGCCAGCAGCTTAGCGGGGGGTCATAGCAATCAGCCCCAGCATTTT,CASSLAGGHSNQPQHF
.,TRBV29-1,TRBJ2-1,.,TGCAGCGTTGATAGAAGCTCCTACAATGAGCAGTTCTTC,CSVDRSSYNEQFF
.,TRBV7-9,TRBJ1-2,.,TGTGCCAGCAGCTTATACAAGGGGGACGGCTACACCTTC,CASSLYKGDGYTF
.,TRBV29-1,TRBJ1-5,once,TGCAGCGTTGCCGGGGGACGCAGCAATCAGCCCCAGCATTTT,CSVAGGRSNQPQHF
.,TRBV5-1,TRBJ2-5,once,TGCGCCAGCAGCTTGAGGGGCACAGGGCGGGAGACCCAGTACTTC,CASSLRGTGRETQYF
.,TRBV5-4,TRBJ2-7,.,TGTGCCAGCAGCCCCGGAGCGGGTGTCTACGAGCAGTACTTC,CASSPGAGVYEQYF
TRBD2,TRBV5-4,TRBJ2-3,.,TGTGCCAGCAGCTCTGGGACTAGCGGTGGAGATACGCAGTATTTT,CASSSGTSGGDTQYF
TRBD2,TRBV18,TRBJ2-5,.,TGTGCCAGCTCACCACCGCTACTAGCGGGACTGGAGACCCAGTACTTC,CASSPPLLAGLETQYF
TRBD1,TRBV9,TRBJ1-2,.,TGTGCCAGCAGCGTAGGGGACAGGCCCTTTGGCTACCCCTTC,CASSVGDRPFGYPF
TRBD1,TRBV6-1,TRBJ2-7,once,TGTGCCAGCTGCTACCTGGACAGGGACCCCGAGCAGTACTTC,CASCYLDRDPEQYF
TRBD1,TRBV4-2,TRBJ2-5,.,TGTGCCAGCAGCCAAGAAAACAGGGGCTGGGAGACCCAGTACTTC,CASSQENRGWETQYF
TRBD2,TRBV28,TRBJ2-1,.,TGTGCCAGCAGTTTAAGGTTGGCTAGCGGGAGGAATGAGCAGTTCTTC,CASSLRLASGRNEQFF
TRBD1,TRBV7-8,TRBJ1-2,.,TGTGCCAGCAGCTTAGGTGACAGGGCCCATTATGGCTACACCTTC,CASSLGDRAHYGYTF
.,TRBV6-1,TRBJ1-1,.,TGTGCCAGCAGGGCTTGGCGGGGGGCGGACACTGAAGCTTTCTTT,CASRAWRGADTEAFF
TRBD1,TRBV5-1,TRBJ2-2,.,TGCGCCAGCAGCTTGCAAAACAGGGGCAACACCGGGGAGCTGTTTTTT,CASSLQNRGNTGELFF
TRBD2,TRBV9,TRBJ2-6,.,TGTGCCAGCAGCGTACTAGCGGGGGACTCTGGGGCCAACGTCCTGACTTTC,CASSVLAGDSGANVLTF
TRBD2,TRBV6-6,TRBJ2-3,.,TGTGCCAGCAGTTACTTCGGGGGGGGCGGCACGCAGTATTTT,CASSYFGGGGTQYF
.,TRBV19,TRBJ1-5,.,TGTGCCAGTAGTATAGGGGGAGGGGCTGAGCCCCAGAATTTT,CASSIGGGAEPQNF
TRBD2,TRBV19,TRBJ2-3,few,TGTGCCAGTAGCCGACTAGCGGTCCACACAGATACGCAGTATTTT,CASSRLAVHTDTQYF
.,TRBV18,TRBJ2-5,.,TGTGCCAGCTCACCAAGGGAACAGGGATCGGGAGAGACCCAGTACTTC,CASSPREQGSGETQYF
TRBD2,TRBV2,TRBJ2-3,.,TGTGCCAGCAGTGCGGGACTACACACAGATACGCAGTATTTT,CASSAGLHTDTQYF
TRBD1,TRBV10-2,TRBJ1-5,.,TGCGCCAGCAGCCCGGGACAGGTCTTTCAGCCCCAGCATTTT,CASSPGQVFQPQHF
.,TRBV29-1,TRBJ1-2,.,TGCAGCGTCCCGACTTCCACAGGGTTCTATGGCTACACCTTC,CSVPTSTGFYGYTF
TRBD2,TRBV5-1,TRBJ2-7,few,TGCGCCAGCAGCCGCGGGGGGACGGACTCCTACGAGCAGTACTTC,CASSRGGTDSYEQYF
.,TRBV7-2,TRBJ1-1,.,TGTGCCAGCAGCACACCGGGGAGGTGGAACACTGAAGCTTTCTTT,CASSTPGRWNTEAFF
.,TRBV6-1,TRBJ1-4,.,TGTGCCAGCTCTCCTTTAGAAACGGGAAAACTGTTTTTT,CASSPLETGKLFF
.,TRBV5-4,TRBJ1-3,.,TGTGCCAGCAGACAGTCGGGAAGAAACACCATATATTTT,CASRQSGRNTIYF
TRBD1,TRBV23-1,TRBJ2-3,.,TGCGCCAGCACCGCACCTAGGGACAGTAGCACAGATACGCAGTATTTT,CASTAPRDSSTDTQYF
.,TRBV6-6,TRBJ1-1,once,TGTGCCAGCAGCTACTCGGGGGGGAACACTGAAGCTTTCTTT,CASSYSGGNTEAFF
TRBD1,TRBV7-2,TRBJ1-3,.,TGTGCCAGCAGCTCCGACAGGGGCCCTGGAAACACCATATATTTT,CASSSDRGPGNTIYF
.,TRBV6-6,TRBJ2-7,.,TGTGCCAGCAGTGGCAATCCCTACGAGCAGTACTTC,CASSGNPYEQYF
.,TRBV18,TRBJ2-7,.,TGTGCCAGCTCACGGTCCGACATAGGAACATACGAGCAGTACTTC,CASSRSDIGTYEQYF
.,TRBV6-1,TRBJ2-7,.,TGTGCCAGCAGTGAGGTGCTACCGGGACAAGGCTACGAGCAGTACTTC,CASSEVLPGQGYEQYF
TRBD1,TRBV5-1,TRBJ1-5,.,TGCGCCAGCAGCCCGGGACAGGGAGGCAATCAGCCCCAGAATTTT,CASSPGQGGNQPQNF
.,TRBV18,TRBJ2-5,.,TGTGCCAGCTCACCACAGTCTGAGGGGACCCAGTACTTC,CASSPQSEGTQYF
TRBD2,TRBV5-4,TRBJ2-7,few,TGTGCCAGCAGCCTCGGGACTAGCGGGGGCTACGAGCAGTACTTC,CASSLGTSGGYEQYF